Listed here are 27 T cell receptor beta chains from one sample, sequenced in a study of blood T cell repertoires in COVID-19. Assay: immunoSEQ multiplex PCR; the TCRdb copy retains only in-frame clones and omits some. The sample yields a few hundred thousand clones, under 85% seen once. Sequencing was done on a sample of PBMCs or T cells enriched from blood (not recorded which). The receptors were sampled from a woman aged 45 to 65 who had recovered from COVID-19.

The CDR3 coding sequence is TGTGCCAGCTCACCGCCAGAACCTCATGAAAAACTGTTTTTT. Translating it yields CASSPPEPHEKLFF. V gene TRBV18 combines with J gene TRBJ1-4; D ambiguous. Germline CDR1 and CDR2: KGHSH and LQKENI. The V and J ends lost 3 bases and 6 bases respectively, with 11 bases between them. CDR3 size: 14 residues.

This chain uses TRBV10-3 with TRBJ1-1, with a tentative D call TRBD1 (6 bases). The CDR3 has 13 residues. The germline V gene encodes CDR1 ENHRY and CDR2 SYGVKD. Trimming stripped 4 bases from V and 11 bases from J, with 17 bases between. The CDR3 coding sequence is TGTGCCATCAGTGTGTTGGGACAAGGGTGGGCTTTCTTT. Translation gives CAISVLGQGWAFF.

The rearrangement joins TRBV5-6 to TRBJ1-1; no definite D call. The CDR3 is 13 amino acids. Germline loops: CDR1 SGHDT, CDR2 YYEEEE. V dropped 1 base and J dropped 1 base, with 5 bases sitting between them. The CDR3: CASSLPRNTEAFF. In nucleotides, the CDR3 is TGTGCCAGCAGCTTGCCCAGGAACACTGAAGCTTTCTTT.

The chain is built from TRBV11-1 and TRBJ2-1; the D gene is possibly TRBD1 (6 bases). Between the trimmed V and J ends, which lost 5 bases and 9 bases, there was a span of 14 bases. Germline values: CDR1 SGHAT, CDR2 FQDESV (reference sequence). The CDR3 covers 13 residues. The CDR3: CASSARTEGEQFF. CDR3 DNA sequence: TGTGCCAGCAGCGCGCGGACAGAGGGTGAGCAGTTCTTC.

J is TRBJ1-2 and V is TRBV25-1; no clear D. The CDR3 loop spans 15 amino acids. Germline CDR1 and CDR2: MGHDK and SYGVNS. The V and J ends lost 4 bases and 14 bases respectively, with 26 bases between them. CDR3 region: CASSAGLATGMARTF. The CDR3 DNA follows: TGTGCCAGCAGTGCCGGGTTGGCGACCGGTATGGCTAGGACCTTC.

This sequence joins TRBV5-1 and TRBJ1-4; 8 bases agree with TRBD1. CDR3 length: 17 amino acids. V was clipped by 0 bases and J by 4 bases; unmatched bases: 8. Germline CDR1 SGHRS, CDR2 YFSETQ. The CDR3 loop is CASSLAPGGPRNEKLFF. For the CDR3, the DNA is TGCGCCAGCAGCTTGGCGCCAGGGGGCCCTCGTAATGAAAAACTGTTTTTT.

The rearrangement links TRBV2 to TRBJ1-2, with 8 bases matching TRBD1. The CDR3 length is 17 residues. The V gene end was trimmed by 4 bases and the J gene end by 0 bases; junction bases not matched to a gene: 10. Per the germline V gene, CDR1 is SNHLY and CDR2 is FYNNEI. The CDR3 loop is CASSGRDRSSTNYGYTF. CDR3 bases: TGTGCCAGCAGTGGCCGGGACAGGAGTTCGACTAACTATGGCTACACCTTC.

The genes are TRBV7-3 and TRBJ2-4, with TRBD2 matching over 11 bases. The CDR3 loop spans 19 amino acids. J was trimmed by 3 bases and V by 5 bases; bases with no gene match: 15. Germline V lookup: CDR1 SGHTA, CDR2 FQGTGA. CDR3 sequence reads: CASSPLGAGGLADKNIQYF. As DNA, the CDR3 is TGTGCCAGCAGCCCCCTGGGGGCAGGGGGACTAGCGGACAAAAACATTCAGTACTTC. Supplemented by reference TRBV7-3 and TRBJ2-4, the full variable domain reads GAGVSQTPSNKVTEKGKYVELRCDPISGHTALYWYRQSLGQGPEFLIYFQGTGAADDSGLPNDRFFAVRPEGSVSTLKIQRTERGDSAVYLCASSPLGAGGLADKNIQYFGAGTRLSVL.

The chain is built from TRBV27 and TRBJ2-2, with TRBD1 identical over 8 bases. The germline gives CDR1 MNHEY, CDR2 SMNVEV (reference sequence). V trimming: 5 bases; J trimming: 7 bases; junction bases outside the gene matches: 3. CDR3 length: 13 amino acids. In nucleotides, the CDR3 is TGTGCCAGCAGTCTCACAGGGGGCGGGGAGCTGTTTTTT. Protein sequence: CASSLTGGGELFF.

As for this clone: The germline gene is not matched at one end of the junction; a read error may be the cause. The V and J genes are TRBV18 and TRBJ1-3; no definite D call. The CDR3 is made up of 13 amino acids. Germline V gene data show CDR1 as KGHSH and CDR2 as LQKENI. Here the CDR3 reads CASSPPTGDTIYF. The CDR3 nucleotides are TGTGCCAGCTCACCACCGACTGGAGACACCATATATTTT. Looking up the rest from reference TRBV18 and TRBJ1-3 gives the full variable domain: NAGVMQNPRHLVRRRGQEARLRCSPMKGHSHVYWYRQLPEEGLKFMVYLQKENIIDESGMPKERFSAEFPKEGPSILRIQQVVRGDSAAYFCASSPPTGDTIYFGEGSWLTVV.

The chain combines TRBV2 with TRBJ1-1, with D hard to call. CDR3 length equals 13 residues. CDR1 and CDR2 from the germline V gene are SNHLY and FYNNEI. Deletions cut 5 bases from V and 6 bases from J, with 13 bases between. The CDR3 loop reads CASSPIRQAEAFF. The CDR3 DNA reads as TGTGCCAGCAGTCCCATAAGGCAGGCTGAAGCTTTCTTT. The whole variable domain, filled in from reference TRBV2 and TRBJ1-1, reads EPEVTQTPSHQVTQMGQEVILRCVPISNHLYFYWYRQILGQKVEFLVSFYNNEISEKSEIFDDQFSVERPDGSNFTLKIRSTKLEDSAMYFCASSPIRQAEAFFGQGTRLTVV.

V usage is TRBV9 and J usage is TRBJ1-2; D call uncertain. The CDR3 length is 14 residues. In germline, CDR1 is SGDLS, CDR2 YYNGEE. The V end lost 4 bases, the J end lost 8 bases, and 18 bases lay between the germline ends. The CDR3 spells CASSPETAARGYTF. The CDR3 bases are TGTGCCAGCAGCCCCGAGACGGCGGCGCGCGGCTACACCTTC. The variable domain in full, completed from reference TRBV9 and TRBJ1-2, reads DSGVTQTPKHLITATGQRVTLRCSPRSGDLSVYWYQQSLDQGLQFLIQYYNGEERAKGNILERFSAQQFPDLHSELNLSSLELGDSALYFCASSPETAARGYTFGSGTRLTVV.

The J gene is TRBJ2-6, the V gene TRBV15; TRBD1 agrees at 7 bases. Germline assignment: CDR1 LNHNV and CDR2 YYDKDF (reference sequence). The CDR3 sequence is 15 residues long. Trimming took 4 bases from V and 3 from J; bases not matched to a gene: 3. CDR3 amino acids: CATSMGTDGANVLTF. The CDR3, as DNA: TGTGCCACCAGCATGGGGACAGATGGGGCCAACGTCCTGACTTTC.

The chain joins TRBV7-8 to TRBJ1-1; D not certain. Trimming removed 1 base at V and 2 bases at J, with 8 bases between. This CDR3 has 14 amino acids. CDR1 and CDR2 (germline): SGHVS, FQNEAQ. The DNA for the CDR3 is TGTGCCAGCAGCTTAGGAGGGTCCAACACTGAAGCTTTCTTT. Residues: CASSLGGSNTEAFF. Together with reference TRBV7-8 and TRBJ1-1, the CDR3 gives the full variable domain: GAGVSQSPRYKVAKRGQDVALRCDPISGHVSLFWYQQALGQGPEFLTYFQNEAQLDKSGLPSDRFFAERPEGSVSTLKIQRTQQEDSAVYLCASSLGGSNTEAFFGQGTRLTVV.

For the CDR3, the DNA is TGTGCCACCAGCAGAGATCACGCGGCTAATGAAAAACTGTTTTTT. Translation: CATSRDHAANEKLFF. The genes are TRBV15 and TRBJ1-4; no firm D call. Germline assignment: CDR1 LNHNV and CDR2 YYDKDF (reference sequence). CDR3 size: 15 residues. V shed 0 bases and J shed 3 bases, with 8 bases lying between them.

J is TRBJ2-3 and V is TRBV10-3; 7 bases map to TRBD2. The CDR3 has 17 amino acids. The germline gives CDR1 ENHRY, CDR2 SYGVKD. V dropped 6 bases and J dropped 5; count of bases not matched to a gene: 17. As DNA, the CDR3 is TGTGCCATCAGCGGGGCGGGAGCGCCAACCCGGATAGATACGCAGTATTTT. Translation: CAISGAGAPTRIDTQYF.

The chain carries TRBV7-2 and TRBJ2-1; TRBD1 aligns across 7 bases. Trimming at V came to 5 bases and at J to 4 bases, leaving 5 bases not matched to a gene. Germline values: CDR1 SGHTA, CDR2 FQGNSA. This CDR3 is built from 14 residues. The CDR3 DNA sequence: TGTGCCAGCAGCCACAGGGGCGGGTACAATGAGCAGTTCTTC. Translating it yields CASSHRGGYNEQFF.

V is TRBV27 and J is TRBJ1-6; D might be TRBD1 (5 bases). CDR3 length: 20 amino acids. The V end was cut by 1 base, the J end by 0 bases, with 19 bases between. Germline CDR1 MNHEY, CDR2 SMNVEV (reference sequence). Here the CDR3 reads CASSLFPLRQGSSYNSPLHF. DNA of the CDR3: TGTGCCAGCAGTTTATTCCCCCTTAGGCAGGGAAGCTCCTATAATTCACCCCTCCACTTT.

This sequence joins TRBV9 and TRBJ2-1; 7 positions agree with TRBD1. After removal of 0 bases from V and 4 bases from J, the junction contained 7 bases not matched to a gene. There are 16 residues in the CDR3. Per germline, CDR1 SGDLS and CDR2 YYNGEE. The CDR3 bases are TGTGCCAGCAGCGTAGCTTCCGGGACAGTATACAATGAGCAGTTCTTC. It specifies CASSVASGTVYNEQFF. Filled out from reference TRBV9 and TRBJ2-1, the complete variable domain reads DSGVTQTPKHLITATGQRVTLRCSPRSGDLSVYWYQQSLDQGLQFLIQYYNGEERAKGNILERFSAQQFPDLHSELNLSSLELGDSALYFCASSVASGTVYNEQFFGPGTRLTVL.

This clone has a handful of counts. The genes are TRBV6-2 or TRBV6-3 and TRBJ1-5, with unresolved D. CDR3 length equals 12 residues. Germline lookup yields CDR1 MNHEY and CDR2 SVGEGT. V shed 6 bases and J shed 6 bases, with 9 bases lying between them. CDR3 loop: CASSIPGQPQHF. The DNA of the CDR3 is TGTGCCAGCAGCATCCCCGGTCAGCCCCAGCATTTT.

The CDR3: CASSIKGAGANYGYTF. The CDR3 nucleotides read TGTGCCAGTAGTATAAAGGGGGCAGGAGCGAACTATGGCTACACCTTC. The chain carries TRBV19 and TRBJ1-2; TRBD1 agrees at 7 bases. CDR3 length: 16 residues. V gave up 2 bases and J gave up 2 bases; unmatched junction bases: 8. The germline gives CDR1 LNHDA, CDR2 SQIVND (reference sequence).

The rearrangement links TRBV29-1 to TRBJ1-1; 7 bases map to TRBD1. The CDR3 runs to 12 residues. The germline V gene encodes CDR1 SQVTM and CDR2 ANQGSEA. V was pared by 7 bases and J by 2 bases, with 4 bases of the junction left unmatched. The CDR3 sequence: CSGGTANTEAFF. The CDR3 DNA is TGCAGCGGCGGGACAGCAAACACTGAAGCTTTCTTT.

V gene TRBV2 combines with J gene TRBJ1-1; no clear D. There are 12 residues in the CDR3. CDR1 and CDR2 from the germline V gene are SNHLY and FYNNEI. V lost 6 bases to trimming and J lost 0 bases, with 5 bases between them. The CDR3 region has the DNA TGTGCCAGCAGCGTCCTGAACACTGAAGCTTTCTTT. Translated: CASSVLNTEAFF.

The V call is TRBV9, the J call TRBJ1-1, with 7 bases matching TRBD1. The CDR3 contains 18 residues. CDR1 is SGDLS, CDR2 YYNGEE, per germline. V was clipped by 0 bases and J by 3 bases; unmatched bases: 14. For the CDR3, the DNA is TGTGCCAGCAGCGTAGGGTTAGGGGGCGGGGAACTGGACACTGAAGCTTTCTTT. Translating it yields CASSVGLGGGELDTEAFF.

The V gene is TRBV29-1, the J gene TRBJ1-2; D is perhaps TRBD1 (5 bases). Trimming removed 7 bases at V and 0 bases at J, with 21 bases between. CDR3 size: 16 residues. Germline V CDR1 and CDR2: SQVTM, ANQGSEA. CDR3 sequence: CSAPEVVQGANYGYTF. The CDR3 DNA sequence: TGCAGCGCTCCTGAGGTGGTGCAGGGCGCTAACTATGGCTACACCTTC.

Note on this clone: The sample contains more than one DNA sequence encoding this CDR3. The V gene is TRBV30, the J gene TRBJ2-7; TRBD1 agrees at 7 bases. With 2 bases clipped from V and 2 bases from J, the junction kept 3 bases outside the gene matches. Looked up from germline, CDR1 is GTSNPN and CDR2 is SVGIG (reference sequence). The CDR3 spans 13 residues. The CDR3: CAWSLGTAYEQYF. The CDR3 DNA follows: TGTGCCTGGAGTCTAGGGACAGCCTACGAGCAGTACTTC. Complete variable domain (other parts from reference TRBV30 and TRBJ2-7): SQTIHQWPATLVQPVGSPLSLECTVEGTSNPNLYWYRQAAGRGLQLLFYSVGIGQISSEVPQNLSASRPQDRQFILSSKKLLLSDSGFYLCAWSLGTAYEQYFGPGTRLTVT.

The chain couples TRBV3-1 (or the pseudogene TRBV3-2) to TRBJ2-1, with a weak D call TRBD1 (6 bases). Looked up from germline, CDR1 is LGHDT and CDR2 is YNNKEL (reference sequence). The CDR3 is made up of 17 amino acids. Trimming pared 0 bases from V and 9 bases from J, leaving 21 bases between. The CDR3 DNA reads as TGTGCCAGCAGCCAAGATCCAGGTTCAGGGGTGGGTCCTGAGCAGTTCTTC. Translation gives CASSQDPGSGVGPEQFF.